This T cell receptor beta chain was recorded in a study of blood T cell repertoires in COVID-19. The CDR3 is 14 amino acids. V lost 4 bases to trimming and J lost 1 base, with 9 bases between them. The germline CDR1 and CDR2 sequences are SGHNT and YYREEE (reference sequence). Study processing details: Nucleated cell number was recorded as an estimate derived from reference gene primer amplification. Sequencing used immunoSEQ multiplex PCR; TCRdb keeps in-frame clones, though not all of them. Clone size and the V and J calls come from that table; the DNA yielded D and trimming. The sample records fewer than 250,000 clones, more than 80% being singletons.

The chain carries TRBV5-4 and TRBJ1-5, with D tentatively TRBD1 (6 bases). Sequencing input: PBMCs or T cells enriched from blood (not recorded which). This clonotype was sampled from a man aged 50-59 years who had been exposed to COVID-19. The CDR3 DNA is TGTGCCAGCAGCATAGGACAGAGCAATCAGCCCCAGCATTTT. Translating it yields CASSIGQSNQPQHF.